The present TCR beta chain was sequenced within a study of spatial heterogeneity in lung cancer. Background on the study: Sequencing covered available follow-up PBMC samples collected a median of roughly 2 years after resection.

Study-level findings and limits: Compared with follow-up, resection was when ubiquitous expanded tumor TCRs appeared in blood more.

This CDR3 spans 14 amino acids. The J segment lost 1 base and the V segment lost 2 bases, leaving 2 bases of the junction unmatched. CDR1 SGHRS and CDR2 YFSETQ come from the germline V gene. As for time point: blood at routine non-recurrence follow-up after resection. From tumor, nontumor lung or frozen PBMC, whole RNA was taken unsorted for sequencing. This clonotype was seen only a few times. Antigen specificity is unknown. Every TCR cDNA molecule bore its own unique molecular identifier. Using its own MiXCR run on the 5' RACE reads, TCRdb lists one record per CDR3 protein. The sample lists over 70,000 distinct CDR3 sequences, 8% to 10% occurring once.

Material: PBMCs, obtained at follow-up. The sequence came from a female donor with early-stage non-small cell lung cancer. This sequence joins TRBV5-1 and TRBJ1-1; TRBD1 matches 7 bases. DNA of the CDR3: TGCGCCAGCAGCTTCGGGACAGCGAACACTGAAGCTTTCTTT. Amino acids: CASSFGTANTEAFF.